One and the same sample provided the 31 T cell receptor beta chains below, sequenced in a study of blood T cells in healthy people across ages. The authors ran a second PCR of about 6 to 12 cycles using a sample-barcoded 5' primer and a J-beta primer mix. TCRdb reprocessed the 5' RACE reads via MiXCR and lists one record per CDR3 protein. Of about 800,000 distinct CDR3 sequences listed, 58% are singletons. Sequenced material: blood. The origin of the receptors is a man aged 30 to 45 in good health.

The chain links TRBV5-1 to TRBJ2-1; D ambiguous. TRBJ2-7 matches the DNA end more closely, so the J call is doubtful. CDR1 and CDR2 (germline): SGHRS, YFSETQ. This CDR3 spans 12 amino acids. Written as DNA, the CDR3 is TGCGCCAGCAGCTTAGGGCCCAATGAGCAGTACTTC. This encodes CASSLGPNEQYF.

This clonotype came up once. CDR3 amino acids: CASSYRPSGRGDEQFF. The DNA for the CDR3 is TGTGCCAGCAGTTATAGGCCTAGCGGGAGAGGCGATGAGCAGTTCTTC. The gene calls are TRBV6-5 and TRBJ2-1; 10 positions agree with TRBD2. The V segment lost 3 bases and the J segment 8 bases; nucleotides outside the gene matches: 10. The length of the CDR3 is 16 residues. Germline CDR1 is MNHEY and CDR2 is SVGAGI.

This chain connects TRBV6-2 or TRBV6-3 to TRBJ2-1; the D gene could be TRBD1 or TRBD2 (6 bases each). CDR3 size: 16 residues. Germline CDR1 is MNHEY and CDR2 is SVGEGT. Trimming cost V 8 bases and J 4 bases, with 21 bases left between them. The chain's CDR3 is CASHGGPGGLYNEQFF. CDR3 nucleotides: TGTGCCAGCCACGGGGGCCCCGGGGGTCTTTACAATGAGCAGTTCTTC.

This clonotype was counted many times. The rearrangement uses TRBV7-2 and TRBJ2-7; D gene uncertain. The CDR3 sequence is 15 residues long. Trimming pared 2 bases from V and 0 bases from J, leaving 11 bases between. The germline V gene encodes CDR1 SGHTA and CDR2 FQGNSA. CDR3 region: CASSLMPRSSYEQYF. The CDR3, as DNA: TGTGCCAGCAGCTTAATGCCGAGGAGCTCCTACGAGCAGTACTTC.

This clonotype was observed a handful of times. This sequence joins TRBV6-2 or TRBV6-3 and TRBJ2-3; D is unclear. V gave up 6 bases and J gave up 7 bases, with 20 bases separating them. The CDR3 is 15 residues long. Germline loops: CDR1 MNHEY, CDR2 SVGEGT. CDR3 in amino acids: CASSLGHENTNTQYF. The CDR3 DNA is TGTGCCAGCAGCTTAGGGCACGAAAACACCAATACGCAGTATTTT.

This clonotype appeared a few times. The chain recombines TRBV9 with TRBJ2-7, with 7 bases aligning to TRBD1. This CDR3 has 14 amino acids. The J segment lost 0 bases and the V segment lost 6 bases, leaving 6 bases of the junction unmatched. The germline V gene has CDR1 SGDLS and CDR2 YYNGEE. CDR3 loop: CASNRDSSSYEQYF. CDR3 sequence (DNA): TGTGCCAGCAATCGGGACAGCAGCTCCTACGAGCAGTACTTC.

This sequence joins TRBV5-1 and TRBJ1-4, with a weak D call TRBD1 (5 bases). Germline V gene sequence: CDR1 SGHRS, CDR2 YFSETQ. V dropped 4 bases and J dropped 2 bases, with 12 bases sitting between them. The CDR3 is 15 residues long. The CDR3 bases are TGCGCCAGCAGCCAACCAGGGAGCACTAATGAAAAACTGTTTTTT. This gives the protein CASSQPGSTNEKLFF. The entire variable domain, with the rest obtained from reference TRBV5-1 and TRBJ1-4, is as follows: KAGVTQTPRYLIKTRGQQVTLSCSPISGHRSVSWYQQTPGQGLQFLFEYFSETQRNKGNFPGRFSGRQFSNSRSEMNVSTLELGDSALYLCASSQPGSTNEKLFFGSGTQLSVL.

The rearrangement links TRBV5-5 to TRBJ1-2; TRBD1 agrees at 7 bases. V dropped 3 bases and J dropped 8; count of bases not matched to a gene: 7. Germline CDR1 reads SGHKS; CDR2 reads YYEKEE (reference sequence). The CDR3 is 13 amino acids. In DNA form, the CDR3 reads TGTGCCAGCAGCTCGGGACAGCGGAAGGGCTACACCTTC. This gives the protein CASSSGQRKGYTF.

This chain joins TRBV6-4 and TRBJ2-1; a possible D gene is TRBD2 (5 bases). Germline assignment: CDR1 MRHNA and CDR2 SNTAGT. This CDR3 contains 16 residues. V was cut by 2 bases and J by 2 bases, with 13 bases left in between. CDR3 DNA sequence: TGTGCCAGCAGTGACGACGCGACTACCGCCTACAATGAGCAGTTCTTC. Its protein is CASSDDATTAYNEQFF.

This clonotype was observed once. The V and J genes are TRBV5-6 and TRBJ2-1, with D perhaps TRBD1 (5 bases). This CDR3 region has 13 residues. CDR1 SGHDT and CDR2 YYEEEE come from the germline V gene. The V gene lost 6 bases and the J gene lost 10 bases, with 17 bases spanning the gap. CDR3 sequence: CASIIWGSGEQFF. The CDR3 nucleotides read TGTGCCAGCATCATTTGGGGTTCAGGGGAGCAGTTCTTC.

The rearrangement joins TRBV6-1 to TRBJ2-3; 9 positions match TRBD1. The CDR3 covers 15 residues. CDR1 MNHNS and CDR2 SASEGT come from the germline V gene. V shed 5 bases and J 6 bases; nucleotides not matched to a gene: 9. The CDR3: CASSIDRGLADTQYF. Here the CDR3 DNA reads TGTGCCAGCAGTATCGACAGGGGGTTGGCGGATACGCAGTATTTT.

This clonotype has more than one count but fewer than ten. The chain is built from TRBV20-1 and TRBJ2-3; TRBD2 is a possible D gene (5 bases). The germline V and J ends were trimmed by 6 bases and 4 bases, with 17 bases remaining between them. There are 14 residues in the CDR3. CDR1 and CDR2 (germline): DFQATT, SNEGSKA (reference sequence). In DNA, the CDR3 is TGCAGTGCACGGACTGGTGGAGCTGCAGATACGCAGTATTTT. It yields the protein CSARTGGAADTQYF.

Only a few counts were recorded for this clonotype. V gene TRBV11-1 combines with J gene TRBJ1-2; a weak D match, TRBD1 (5 bases). V was shortened by 4 bases and J by 2 bases, with 8 bases between the two germline ends. The CDR3 is 13 residues long. Germline V gene lookup returns CDR1 SGHAT and CDR2 FQDESV (reference sequence). The CDR3 nucleotides are TGTGCCAGCAGCTCGGGGGACAACTATGGCTACACCTTC. Translated, it gives CASSSGDNYGYTF.

The chain is built from TRBV6-2 or TRBV6-3 and TRBJ1-2; no clear D gene. Between the trimmed V and J ends, which lost 6 bases and 8 bases, there was a span of 13 bases. Germline V gives CDR1 MNHEY, CDR2 SVGEGT. The CDR3 is 12 residues long. The CDR3: CASSSQSGGYTF. For the CDR3, the DNA is TGTGCCAGCAGCTCTCAATCCGGGGGCTACACCTTC.

This clonotype was seen more than once but under ten times. V and J are TRBV29-1 and TRBJ2-1; 7 bases fit TRBD2. V shed 6 bases, J shed 3 bases, and the junction held 26 bases outside the gene matches. CDR3 length equals 20 residues. Germline V lookup: CDR1 SQVTM, CDR2 ANQGSEA. Here the CDR3 reads CSVIGTMSVGRRLDYNEQFF. CDR3 bases: TGCAGCGTAATCGGGACTATGTCTGTCGGGCGACGGTTGGACTACAATGAGCAGTTCTTC.

The rearrangement joins TRBV20-1 to TRBJ1-1; no firm D call. Trimming took off 4 bases at V and 1 base at J, with 16 bases between the two ends. This CDR3 has 15 residues. Per germline, CDR1 DFQATT and CDR2 SNEGSKA (reference sequence). The CDR3 DNA is TGCAGTGCTATCCCTTTAAGTAGCAGGAACACTGAAGCTTTCTTT. Encoded protein: CSAIPLSSRNTEAFF.

The chain carries TRBV7-2 and TRBJ2-2; TRBD1 aligns across 10 bases. Trimming at V came to 6 bases and at J to 6 bases, leaving 7 bases not matched to a gene. CDR1 is SGHTA and CDR2 is FQGNSA in the germline V gene. The CDR3 loop spans 15 amino acids. CDR3 DNA: TGTGCCAGCAGTGACAGGGGGCGTTTTGCCGGGGAGCTGTTTTTT. It translates to CASSDRGRFAGELFF.

This chain links TRBV20-1 with TRBJ2-7, with D maybe TRBD1 (6 bases). Germline V gene lookup returns CDR1 DFQATT and CDR2 SNEGSKA (reference sequence). There are 13 residues in the CDR3. In nucleotides, the CDR3 is TGCAGCGCCTGGACAGCCGCCGTGAGGGAGCAGTACTTC. Its protein is CSAWTAAVREQYF.

The V and J genes are TRBV2 and TRBJ1-5, with 9 bases fitting TRBD1. CDR1 is SNHLY and CDR2 is FYNNEI in the germline V gene. The CDR3 totals 16 residues. Unmatched junction bases numbered 16, after V lost 9 bases and J lost 7 bases. CDR3: CASGGQGGIMVQPQHF. CDR3 DNA sequence: TGTGCCAGTGGGGGACAGGGAGGAATTATGGTCCAGCCCCAGCATTTT. Supplemented by reference TRBV2 and TRBJ1-5, the full variable domain reads EPEVTQTPSHQVTQMGQEVILRCVPISNHLYFYWYRQILGQKVEFLVSFYNNEISEKSEIFDDQFSVERPDGSNFTLKIRSTKLEDSAMYFCASGGQGGIMVQPQHFGDGTRLSIL.

V usage is TRBV7-9 and J usage is TRBJ2-3; TRBD1 aligns across 9 bases. Germline V gene data show CDR1 as SEHNR and CDR2 as FQNEAQ (reference sequence). Trimming at V came to 5 bases and at J to 2 bases, leaving 5 bases not matched to a gene. This CDR3 comprises 15 residues. The CDR3 region is CASSLGQGFTDTQYF. The CDR3 DNA reads as TGTGCCAGCAGCCTGGGACAGGGATTCACAGATACGCAGTATTTT.

The V call is TRBV7-9, the J call TRBJ2-7; D is unresolved. The CDR3 loop spans 12 amino acids. V gave up 5 bases and J gave up 12 bases, with 17 bases separating them. CDR1 is SEHNR and CDR2 is FQNEAQ in the germline V gene (reference sequence). This CDR3 is CASSPPKNPWYF. The CDR3 region has the DNA TGTGCCAGCAGCCCACCCAAAAACCCCTGGTACTTC.

This chain joins TRBV20-1 and TRBJ2-5; D possibly corresponds to TRBD2 (6 bases). Trimming pared 3 bases from V and 6 bases from J, leaving 14 bases between. Germline V gene data show CDR1 as DFQATT and CDR2 as SNEGSKA (reference sequence). The CDR3 is 13 amino acids. The CDR3 nucleotides read TGCAGTGCTAGGGAGACTAGTCTCCAGACCCAGTACTTC. Encoded protein: CSARETSLQTQYF.

The chain employs TRBV20-1 and TRBJ1-2, with a weak D call TRBD1 (5 bases). CDR1 is DFQATT, CDR2 SNEGSKA, per germline (reference sequence). V lost 6 bases, J lost 3 bases, and 14 bases lay in between. This CDR3 contains 13 residues. The CDR3 nucleotides are TGCAGTGCCGTAAAAGGGGATGACTATGGCTACACCTTC. Translating gives CSAVKGDDYGYTF.

This clonotype was found a few times. The chain has TRBV28 and TRBJ2-7, with D tentatively TRBD1 (6 bases). CDR1 and CDR2 from the germline V gene are MDHEN and SYDVKM. The V end lost 7 bases, the J end lost 2 bases, and 15 bases lay between the germline ends. This CDR3 has 14 residues. CDR3 in DNA: TGTGCCAGCACCCTACAGGGAATTACCTACGAGCAGTACTTC. Its translation is CASTLQGITYEQYF. Based on the CDR3 plus reference TRBV28 and TRBJ2-7, the full variable domain is DVKVTQSSRYLVKRTGEKVFLECVQDMDHENMFWYRQDPGLGLRLIYFSYDVKMKEKGDIPEGYSVSREKKERFSLILESASTNQTSMYLCASTLQGITYEQYFGPGTRLTVT.

This clonotype was detected only a few times. The chain combines TRBV12-3 or TRBV12-4 with TRBJ2-3; perhaps TRBD2 as D (5 bases). CDR3 length equals 13 residues. The germline V and J ends were trimmed by 6 bases and 4 bases, with 11 bases remaining between them. CDR3 bases: TGTGCCAGCAGACCCACTAGTGCAGATACGCAGTATTTT. The encoded protein is CASRPTSADTQYF.

The chain combines TRBV15 with TRBJ2-1, with 9 positions matching TRBD2. Germline-derived CDR1 and CDR2 are LNHNV and YYDKDF (reference sequence). V lost 1 base to trimming and J lost 8 bases; unmatched junction nucleotides: 6. This CDR3 contains 15 residues. The CDR3 nucleotides read TGTGCCACCAGCAGAGTGGCGGGAGGGCTGGATGAGCAGTTCTTC. Translated, it gives CATSRVAGGLDEQFF.

This chain connects TRBV5-1 to TRBJ2-5, with a possible D match to TRBD1 (6 bases). Germline V gene lookup returns CDR1 SGHRS and CDR2 YFSETQ. Deletions cut 4 bases from V and 5 bases from J, with 12 bases between. This CDR3 comprises 13 residues. The DNA for the CDR3 is TGCGCCAGCAGCCAGACAGGCGCGGAGACCCAGTACTTC. It translates to CASSQTGAETQYF.

The J gene is TRBJ2-4, the V gene TRBV27, with D possibly TRBD2 on 7 matching bases. Looked up from germline, CDR1 is MNHEY and CDR2 is SMNVEV (reference sequence). This CDR3 is 12 amino acids long. V lost 9 bases and J 8 bases, leaving 14 bases between the germline ends. The CDR3 DNA reads as TGTGCCAGTGCAAGGGGGGGGGACATTCAGTACTTC. Its translation: CASARGGDIQYF.

V gene TRBV5-1 combines with J gene TRBJ2-1; the match to TRBD2 covers 7 bases. This CDR3 region has 14 residues. V gave up 4 bases and J gave up 7 bases; unmatched junction bases: 8. Per the germline V gene, CDR1 is SGHRS and CDR2 is YFSETQ. The CDR3 DNA reads TGCGCCAGCAGCATCTGGGCGGGGGAAAATGAGCAGTTCTTC. It codes for CASSIWAGENEQFF.

V is TRBV7-9 and J is TRBJ2-5, with TRBD2 as a possible D gene (5 bases). Deletions cut 8 bases from V and 3 bases from J, with 10 bases between. The CDR3 extends over 12 amino acids. CDR1 and CDR2 from the germline V gene are SEHNR and FQNEAQ (reference sequence). CDR3 loop: CASRRNKETQYF. The CDR3 DNA sequence: TGTGCCAGCCGGAGGAATAAAGAGACCCAGTACTTC.

The V call is TRBV27, the J call TRBJ1-6, with 12 nucleotides matching TRBD1. Germline V CDR1 and CDR2: MNHEY, SMNVEV (reference sequence). The CDR3 loop spans 18 amino acids. Trimming took 5 bases from V and 2 from J; bases not matched to a gene: 7. The CDR3 region is CASSRDRGRQPYNSPLHF. The CDR3 bases are TGTGCCAGCAGTCGGGACAGGGGGCGACAACCCTATAATTCACCCCTCCACTTT.